The entry that follows covers one T cell receptor (beta chain) sequence. This clonotype was seen a few times. Its target antigen remains unknown. Base qualities are not provided; no much larger clone lies one nucleotide away. Every donor in the study was a healthy Caucasian. Three pairs of female monozygotic twins, all aged roughly 18 to 29 years, were included in the twin cohort. Peripheral blood mononuclear cells were the source from which RNA for the TCR libraries was isolated. The entry originates in a study of identical twins (TCRdb year 2016). Regarding the study in general: TCR alpha and beta repertoires from monozygotic twins, unrelated adults of various ages and cord blood were deep-sequenced to test whether fetal clonotypes persist. To rule out contamination, replicate twin experiments were performed at different times with different library preparation protocols.

Trimming accounts for 1 base at V and 0 bases at J, while the number of junction bases matched to no gene is 6. The germline V gene sets CDR1 to SGHVS and CDR2 to FNYEAQ. From the cysteine through the valine, the CDR3 covers 16 amino acids. CDR3 DNA only is kept here, 48 bases in frame from base 1. The investigation overall reported the following: Invariant T cells such as MAIT and iNKT could partly confound zero-insertion analyses, although diverse VJ usage argued against such confounding for most clonotypes. Recombination models systematically underestimated out-of-frame TCR alpha sharing in monozygotic twins but agreed with sharing between unrelated individuals. Fewer insertions were carried by abundant cord blood beta clonotypes; a weaker similar trend was observed in young adult naive repertoires, while no such trend was observed in memory repertoires. Conclusions relied on cross-sectional statistical analysis, since the same donors could not be followed over many years. The excess sharing between twins in beta out-of-frame sequences was weaker because fewer shared sequences reduced the signal-to-noise ratio. Out-of-frame TCR alpha sequences shared between twins showed an excess of low generation-probability sequences compared with coincidental sharing between unrelated individuals.

To prepare the library, 5' RACE was applied. Sequenced on an Illumina HiSeq 2000. Template switching introduced a universal primer binding site; the final cDNA contained a unique molecular identifier, enabling accurate counting of TCR cDNA molecules. Specific primers in the conserved constant-segment region were used to synthesize first-strand cDNA for the TCR alpha and beta chains. To control for contamination, each cDNA library was double barcoded with a SMART-Mk sample barcode plus Illumina barcodes. TruSeq adapter sequences and Illumina sample barcodes were added in two successive PCR steps. TCR alpha and beta cDNA libraries were sequenced on the Illumina HiSeq platform with custom primers. In the paper's pipeline: Raw reads were processed with MiGEC to extract unique molecular identifiers, and MiXCR was used to determine CDR3 positions. Recombination models were inferred per individual with the repgenHMM and IGoR tools using an EM algorithm. The tcR package in R was used for shared clonotype analysis, with sharing normalized by the product of cloneset sizes. Out-of-frame nonproductive sequences were analyzed to study raw recombination free of thymic and clonal selection effects. TCRdb trimmed the raw reads at Q25, called clones with MiXCR and kept productive beta chains. Duplicate CDR3 protein sequences are folded into a single record with the most common DNA and genes. These V and J calls rely on TCRdb rather than the paper's analysis. Present in this sample are about 890,000 distinct CDR3 sequences, roughly 12% of which were seen just once. Around 1.5% of the sample belongs to the ten largest clones.

The same data also contributed to another study, on yellow fever vaccine responses in identical twins. Per the second study: According to the authors, in identical twins the way T cells responded to vaccination appeared partly convergent and partly personalized. In identical twins, the study followed T cell clones that responded to the vaccine with precision.

The V and J genes are TRBV7-6 and TRBJ2-7; TRBD2 lines up with 7 middle nucleotides. The receptor comes from a woman between 18 and 29 years old in good health. Sample: PBMCs. The DNA reads TGTGCCAGCAGCTTAGATGGGGGGGGATTCTCCTACGAGCAGTACGTC. Its translation reads: CASSLDGGGFSYEQYV.